A single sample gave rise to the 30 T cell receptor beta chains below, sequenced in a study of radiation and T cells in renal cell carcinoma. Produced via immunoSEQ multiplex PCR; TCRdb's table is partial and in-frame only. The sample records around 100,000 clones, 84% being singletons. Time point specified: blood 4 weeks post-SBRT, at nephrectomy. Treatment described: 15 Gy SBRT to primary tumor, nephrectomy 4 weeks later. This sample comprised blood, obtained from a patient whose treatment included radiotherapy and nephrectomy. The origin of the receptors is a man aged 55-75 years with renal cell carcinoma.

On this clone itself: Other DNA sequences in the same sample also yield this CDR3. The V and J genes are TRBV4-3 and TRBJ2-5; D is undetermined. Trimming pared 0 bases from V and 3 bases from J, leaving 8 bases between. This CDR3 is built from 14 residues. Germline V CDR1 and CDR2: LGHNA, YSLEER. The CDR3 loop is CASSQDTSKETQYF. The CDR3 region has the DNA TGCGCCAGCAGCCAAGATACGAGTAAAGAGACCCAGTACTTC.

The V and J genes are TRBV27 and TRBJ1-2, with D tentatively TRBD1 (6 bases). The CDR3 totals 13 residues. Trimming removed 3 bases at V and 7 bases at J, with 12 bases between. Germline-derived CDR1 and CDR2 are MNHEY and SMNVEV (reference sequence). As DNA, the CDR3 is TGTGCCAGCAGTTTTCAGGGGCAGGGTGGCTACACCTTC. Protein: CASSFQGQGGYTF.

V usage is TRBV6-7 and J usage is TRBJ2-1; no reliable D call. TRBV6-7 is treated as an ORF (open reading frame) with a function not yet certain. The CDR3 runs 14 residues. Trimming took off 0 bases at V and 2 bases at J, with 5 bases between the two ends. Here the CDR3 reads CASSYSPTYNEQFF. For the CDR3, the DNA is TGTGCCAGCAGTTACTCGCCTACCTACAATGAGCAGTTCTTC.

The chain uses TRBV19 and TRBJ2-1; 10 bases fit TRBD2. From germline, CDR1 is LNHDA and CDR2 SQIVND (reference sequence). V shed 7 bases and J 0 bases; nucleotides not matched to a gene: 12. CDR3 length equals 18 residues. The CDR3 DNA follows: TGTGCCAGTAAAGGAAGGAGCGGGAGGGGAAGCTCCTACAATGAGCAGTTCTTC. Residues: CASKGRSGRGSSYNEQFF.

V and J are TRBV5-1 and TRBJ1-3, with 8 bases lining up with TRBD1. The CDR3 has 16 residues. CDR1 and CDR2 from the germline V gene are SGHRS and YFSETQ. Trimming took 4 bases from V and 4 from J; bases not matched to a gene: 10. The CDR3 region is CASSVRTGSTGNTIYF. The CDR3 DNA sequence: TGCGCCAGCAGCGTCCGGACAGGGAGTACGGGAAACACCATATATTTT.

The V and J genes are TRBV27 and TRBJ1-4; TRBD1 aligns across 7 bases. Germline assignment: CDR1 MNHEY and CDR2 SMNVEV (reference sequence). The length of the CDR3 is 13 residues. The junction had 5 bases not matched to a gene; V was cut back by 6 bases and J by 7 bases. CDR3 nucleotides: TGTGCCAGCAGACTGACAGGGAGTGAAAAACTGTTTTTT. Amino acids: CASRLTGSEKLFF.

The J gene is TRBJ2-5, the V gene TRBV19; the match to TRBD2 covers 8 bases. V lost 10 bases and J lost 1; bases outside the gene matches: 5. There are 13 residues in the CDR3. The germline gives CDR1 LNHDA, CDR2 SQIVND (reference sequence). The CDR3: CATGGTSQETQYF. CDR3 DNA sequence: TGTGCCACCGGCGGGACTAGCCAAGAGACCCAGTACTTC.

The chain has TRBV5-1 and TRBJ2-1, with a tentative D call TRBD2 (5 bases). The germline V and J ends were trimmed by 4 bases and 3 bases, with 26 bases remaining between them. The CDR3 has 19 residues. Germline V CDR1 and CDR2: SGHRS, YFSETQ. The DNA of the CDR3 is TGCGCCAGCAGCCCACAACCCAGACTAAGGGCGTCGAACTACAATGAGCAGTTCTTC. Protein sequence: CASSPQPRLRASNYNEQFF.

CDR3 coding DNA: TGTGCCAGCAGCCCGGGACAGGTAACCGGGGAGCTGTTTTTT. Amino acids: CASSPGQVTGELFF. This chain connects TRBV6-1 to TRBJ2-2, with 8 positions matching TRBD1. CDR3 length: 14 residues. From germline, CDR1 is MNHNS and CDR2 SASEGT. J gave up 5 bases and V 6 bases, and 5 bases lay outside the gene matches.

This clone was detected only a few times. This rearrangement joins TRBV5-1 to TRBJ1-5, with TRBD1 as a possible D gene (5 bases). This CDR3 comprises 15 residues. V was trimmed by 0 bases and J by 8 bases, leaving 15 bases between them. The germline CDR1 and CDR2 sequences are SGHRS and YFSETQ. The CDR3 coding sequence is TGCGCCAGCAGCTTGGCCGGGATAGCGGGGGAGCCCCAGCATTTT. Its translation is CASSLAGIAGEPQHF.

In the case of this clone: This sample includes further DNA sequences coding for the same CDR3. The J gene is TRBJ2-2, the V gene TRBV7-2; D is unclear. Trimming removed 1 base from V and 2 bases from J, with 5 bases in between. This CDR3 has 14 residues. Germline V lookup: CDR1 SGHTA, CDR2 FQGNSA. In DNA, the CDR3 is TGTGCCAGCAGCTTAGGACAAAACACCGGGGAGCTGTTTTTT. This codes for CASSLGQNTGELFF.

This rearrangement joins TRBV6-5 to TRBJ1-2, with D possibly TRBD1 on 5 matching bases. This CDR3 contains 13 residues. The ends were cut back, 2 bases at V and 5 bases at J, with 9 bases in the middle. Germline V gene lookup returns CDR1 MNHEY and CDR2 SVGAGI. The CDR3 protein is CASSYSDSYGYTF. CDR3 sequence (DNA): TGTGCCAGCAGTTACAGTGACAGTTATGGCTACACCTTC.

In this sample, this clone turned up a few times. The rearrangement links TRBV29-1 to TRBJ1-1; D not resolved. The germline gives CDR1 SQVTM, CDR2 ANQGSEA. V was clipped by 4 bases and J by 3 bases, with 12 bases between them. The CDR3 length is 13 residues. CDR3 in amino acids: CSVAQLHDTEAFF. The DNA of the CDR3 is TGCAGCGTTGCCCAACTACACGACACTGAAGCTTTCTTT.

The chain has TRBV5-8 and TRBJ1-5; D is unclear. Germline loops: CDR1 SGHTS, CDR2 YDEGEE. The V and J ends lost 4 bases and 2 bases respectively, with 13 bases between them. This CDR3 is built from 15 residues. DNA of the CDR3: TGTGCCAGCAGCGGGGTCGGTGGGCGCAATCAGCCCCAGCATTTT. It yields the protein CASSGVGGRNQPQHF.

This clone has only one observation. The rearrangement joins TRBV7-6 to TRBJ1-1, with D maybe TRBD1 (6 bases). The germline V gene encodes CDR1 SGHVS and CDR2 FNYEAQ. V was trimmed by 2 bases and J by 5 bases, leaving 12 bases between them. The CDR3 is 14 residues long. The CDR3 DNA sequence: TGTGCCAGCAGCTTATCGGGGGCTTGGACTGAAGCTTTCTTT. This gives the protein CASSLSGAWTEAFF.

The gene calls are TRBV5-1 and TRBJ2-7, with D hard to call. Trimming took 0 bases from V and 6 from J, leaving 10 bases between them. CDR1 is SGHRS, CDR2 YFSETQ, per germline. This CDR3 has 13 residues. The CDR3 loop is CASSLGQRVEQYF. In DNA, the CDR3 is TGCGCCAGCAGCTTGGGACAACGAGTCGAGCAGTACTTC.

The chain uses TRBV12-5 and TRBJ2-1, with 8 nucleotides matching TRBD1. J lost 2 bases, V lost 6 bases, and 6 bases had no gene match. The CDR3 is 15 residues long. Germline V CDR1 and CDR2: LGHNT, FRNRAP. This CDR3 reads CASGPGTGPYNEQFF. CDR3 bases: TGTGCTAGTGGCCCCGGGACAGGTCCCTACAATGAGCAGTTCTTC. The full variable domain, with the rest looked up from reference TRBV12-5 and TRBJ2-1, is DARVTQTPRHKVTEMGQEVTMRCQPILGHNTVFWYRQTMMQGLELLAYFRNRAPLDDSGMPKDRFSAEMPDATLATLKIQPSEPRDSAVYFCASGPGTGPYNEQFFGPGTRLTVL.

This rearrangement joins TRBV18 to TRBJ1-2; D gene ambiguous. Germline loops: CDR1 KGHSH, CDR2 LQKENI. Trimming removed 1 base at V and 5 bases at J, with 17 bases between. This CDR3 comprises 16 residues. The CDR3 DNA reads TGTGCCAGCTCACCACTTAGCGAGTACAGTCCGTATGGCTACACCTTC. It translates to CASSPLSEYSPYGYTF.

The gene calls are TRBV20-1 and TRBJ2-5; D remains unclear. The CDR3 spans 11 residues. Germline assignment: CDR1 DFQATT and CDR2 SNEGSKA (reference sequence). V was clipped by 7 bases and J by 3 bases, with 9 bases between them. CDR3 amino acids: CSGHPEETQYF. The CDR3 DNA follows: TGCAGTGGACACCCTGAAGAGACCCAGTACTTC.

CDR3 sequence (DNA): TGTGCCAGCAGTCCATCCGGACGGGGAAAGGCCGAGCAGTACTTC. Translating it yields CASSPSGRGKAEQYF. The chain employs TRBV28 and TRBJ2-7; TRBD2 might be the D (5 bases). Germline CDR1 reads MDHEN; CDR2 reads SYDVKM. CDR3 length: 15 amino acids. Trimming shortened V by 5 bases and J by 6 bases, and 20 bases separated the two germline ends.

The chain carries TRBV5-1 and TRBJ1-5; D remains ambiguous. V gave up 4 bases and J gave up 2 bases, with 13 bases separating them. Germline CDR1 and CDR2: SGHRS and YFSETQ. The CDR3 sequence is 15 residues long. CDR3 coding DNA: TGCGCCAGCAGCCCGGGCTCCGGGGGCAATCAGCCCCAGCATTTT. The encoded protein is CASSPGSGGNQPQHF. Full variable domain (remainder filled in from reference TRBV5-1 and TRBJ1-5): KAGVTQTPRYLIKTRGQQVTLSCSPISGHRSVSWYQQTPGQGLQFLFEYFSETQRNKGNFPGRFSGRQFSNSRSEMNVSTLELGDSALYLCASSPGSGGNQPQHFGDGTRLSIL.

CDR3 sequence: CASSLGAQGQRGYTF. Here the CDR3 DNA reads TGTGCCAGCAGCTTAGGAGCGCAGGGCCAAAGAGGCTACACCTTC. The chain combines TRBV13 with TRBJ1-2; weak D call: TRBD1 (5 bases). V gave up 0 bases and J gave up 8 bases, with 16 bases separating them. Looked up from germline, CDR1 is PRHDT and CDR2 is FYEKMQ (reference sequence). This CDR3 contains 15 residues.

V gene TRBV5-4 combines with J gene TRBJ1-5; 7 positions agree with TRBD1. The germline gives CDR1 SGHNT, CDR2 YYREEE (reference sequence). The CDR3 runs to 14 residues. J lost 2 bases, V lost 4 bases, and 3 bases had no gene match. CDR3 DNA: TGTGCCAGCAGCCCCGGGACAGGCAATCAGCCCCAGCATTTT. It codes for CASSPGTGNQPQHF.

This CDR3 reads CASSNRDATDTQYF. CDR3 coding DNA: TGCGCCAGCAGCAACCGGGATGCGACAGATACGCAGTATTTT. The J gene is TRBJ2-3, the V gene TRBV4-3, with D possibly matching TRBD2 (5 bases). Germline loops: CDR1 LGHNA, CDR2 YSLEER. V dropped 5 bases and J dropped 3 bases, with 12 bases sitting between them. The CDR3 totals 14 residues.

V is TRBV5-1 and J is TRBJ1-6; 7 bases are shared with TRBD1. The CDR3 totals 15 residues. CDR1 and CDR2 (germline): SGHRS, YFSETQ. The ends lost 4 bases at V and 7 bases at J; junction bases unmatched: 8. The CDR3 DNA sequence: TGCGCCAGCAGCGCGACAGGGTTTGGGAATTCACCCCTCCACTTT. It translates to CASSATGFGNSPLHF. The entire variable domain, with the rest obtained from reference TRBV5-1 and TRBJ1-6, is as follows: KAGVTQTPRYLIKTRGQQVTLSCSPISGHRSVSWYQQTPGQGLQFLFEYFSETQRNKGNFPGRFSGRQFSNSRSEMNVSTLELGDSALYLCASSATGFGNSPLHFGNGTRLTVT.

V and J are TRBV7-2 and TRBJ2-3; D is undetermined. Germline assignment: CDR1 SGHTA and CDR2 FQGNSA. The CDR3 has 11 amino acids. Trimming took off 1 base at V and 10 bases at J, with 6 bases between the two ends. CDR3 in amino acids: CASSLGASQYF. The CDR3 DNA is TGTGCCAGCAGCTTAGGGGCCTCGCAGTATTTT.

This clone was detected only once. V gene TRBV15 combines with J gene TRBJ2-7, with TRBD1 matching 10 bases. The CDR3 runs 16 residues. From germline, CDR1 is LNHNV and CDR2 YYDKDF (reference sequence). The V gene end was trimmed by 4 bases and the J gene end by 5 bases; junction bases not matched to a gene: 11. Here the CDR3 DNA reads TGTGCCACCAGCATTTCCGGGACAGGGGTTCGGGACGAGCAGTACTTC. Translation: CATSISGTGVRDEQYF.

The rearrangement links TRBV2 to TRBJ1-2; TRBD1 matches at 8 bases. The trim removed 2 bases at V and 2 bases at J, leaving 4 bases unmatched. The germline V gene has CDR1 SNHLY and CDR2 FYNNEI. The CDR3 runs to 15 residues. The CDR3 nucleotides are TGTGCCAGCAGTGAATGGACAGGGAGGAACTATGGCTACACCTTC. Its translation is CASSEWTGRNYGYTF. The full variable domain, its missing parts supplied by reference TRBV2 and TRBJ1-2, is EPEVTQTPSHQVTQMGQEVILRCVPISNHLYFYWYRQILGQKVEFLVSFYNNEISEKSEIFDDQFSVERPDGSNFTLKIRSTKLEDSAMYFCASSEWTGRNYGYTFGSGTRLTVV.

The V call is TRBV11-3, the J call TRBJ2-1; D might be TRBD1 or TRBD2, each matching 5 bases. The CDR3 sequence is 15 residues long. Germline V CDR1 and CDR2: SGHNT, YENEEA. The V end lost 0 bases, the J end lost 9 bases, and 15 bases lay between the germline ends. CDR3 in amino acids: CASSLDRGMSVEQFF. The CDR3 DNA sequence: TGTGCCAGCAGCTTAGATCGGGGCATGAGCGTTGAGCAGTTCTTC.

The chain uses TRBV19 and TRBJ2-2, with D unresolved. Germline lookup yields CDR1 LNHDA and CDR2 SQIVND (reference sequence). V was shortened by 5 bases and J by 0 bases, with 7 bases between the two germline ends. The CDR3 consists of 14 residues. Here the CDR3 reads CASSSTANTGELFF. In nucleotides, the CDR3 is TGTGCCAGTAGTTCTACAGCGAACACCGGGGAGCTGTTTTTT.